What follows describes a single T cell receptor beta chain. Other nucleotide sequences from this sample produce the same CDR3. Original analysis: By means of reference gene primer amplification, nucleated cell counts were estimated. Repertoires were generated with immunoSEQ multiplex PCR, while TCRdb's copy carries only in-frame clones and drops some. D and trimming come from the DNA, and the V and J calls and clone size come from that table. The sample includes fewer than 200,000 clones, under 85% of them seen just once. These data originate in a study of blood T cell repertoires in COVID-19. In the study overall: From T cells, B-cell-depleted T cells, or PBMCs came the material, which was cDNA or gDNA.

This CDR3 has 14 residues. In germline, CDR1 is SGHTA, CDR2 FQGNSA. Trimming stripped 3 bases from V and 1 base from J, with 8 bases between. This clonotype originated in an older man with acute or convalescent COVID-19. Sequencing was performed on peripheral blood. The chain links TRBV7-2 to TRBJ2-3; the D gene is possibly TRBD1 (5 bases). DNA for the CDR3: TGTGCCAGCAGCTTGGGCAGGGGCACAGATACGCAGTATTTT. This translates into CASSLGRGTDTQYF. Using reference TRBV7-2 and TRBJ2-3 for the parts outside the CDR3, the full variable domain is GAGVSQSPSNKVTEKGKDVELRCDPISGHTALYWYRQSLGQGLEFLIYFQGNSAPDKSGLPSDRFSAERTGGSVSTLTIQRTQQEDSAVYLCASSLGRGTDTQYFGPGTRLTVL.